This T cell receptor beta chain emerged from a study of blood T cell repertoires in COVID-19. Study-wide background: COVID-19 samples from acute and convalescent phases originated in the United States, Italy and Spain.

Per the study methods: It was from reference gene primer amplification that nucleated cell counts were estimated. Sequencing was performed with immunoSEQ multiplex PCR; in TCRdb, only in-frame clones are kept and a portion is missing. That table supplies the V and J calls and clone size; D and trimming were determined from the DNA. The sample has roughly 260,000 clones; roughly 86% are singletons. Seattle patients were enrolled during active infection and followed longitudinally. The clonotype originates from a woman in her 30s with COVID-19, enrolled during active disease. Sequenced input: peripheral blood.

For the CDR3, the DNA is TGTGCCAGCAGTTTAAGCCGGGACAGGGGGCGACAACTGTTTTTT. Translation gives CASSLSRDRGRQLFF. The gene calls are TRBV27 and TRBJ1-4, with 12 bases aligning to TRBD1. Trimming at V came to 2 bases and at J to 12 bases, leaving 7 bases not matched to a gene. This CDR3 is 15 amino acids long. Per the germline V gene, CDR1 is MNHEY and CDR2 is SMNVEV (reference sequence).